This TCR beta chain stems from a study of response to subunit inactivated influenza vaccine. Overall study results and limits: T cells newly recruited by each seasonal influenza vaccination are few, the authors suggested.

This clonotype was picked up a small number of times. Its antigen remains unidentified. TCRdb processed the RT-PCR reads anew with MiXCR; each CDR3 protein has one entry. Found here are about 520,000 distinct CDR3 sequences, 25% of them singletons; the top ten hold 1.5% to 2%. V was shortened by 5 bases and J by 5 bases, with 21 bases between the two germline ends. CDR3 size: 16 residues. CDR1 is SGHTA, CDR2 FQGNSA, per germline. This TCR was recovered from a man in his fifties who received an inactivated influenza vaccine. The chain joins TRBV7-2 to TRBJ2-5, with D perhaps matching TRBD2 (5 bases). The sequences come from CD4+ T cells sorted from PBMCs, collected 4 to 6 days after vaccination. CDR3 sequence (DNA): TGTGCCAGCAGCCCCGAGAGAGTGGCAGGCGGGGAGACCCAGTACTTC. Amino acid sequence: CASSPERVAGGETQYF. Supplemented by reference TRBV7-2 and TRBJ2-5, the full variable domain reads GAGVSQSPSNKVTEKGKDVELRCDPISGHTALYWYRQSLGQGLEFLIYFQGNSAPDKSGLPSDRFSAERTGGSVSTLTIQRTQQEDSAVYLCASSPERVAGGETQYFGPGTRLLVL.